What follows are 3 T cell receptor beta chains derived from one specimen sequenced in a study of somatic mutations in cytotoxic T cells in rheumatoid arthritis. Produced via immunoSEQ multiplex PCR; TCRdb's table is partial and in-frame only. The table records about 25,000 clones, around 76% of them present only once. Specimen: CD8+ T cells sorted from blood. The receptors originated from a man aged 50 or older in good health.

J is TRBJ2-7 and V is TRBV7-9; D tentatively fits TRBD1 or TRBD2 (5 bases each). This CDR3 has 14 residues. The germline V gene has CDR1 SEHNR and CDR2 FQNEAQ (reference sequence). With 1 base removed from V and 3 bases from J, the gap between germline ends came to 10 bases. The CDR3 DNA sequence: TGTGCCAGCAGCTTAGTTGGGGGAATCTACGAGCAGTACTTC. It translates to CASSLVGGIYEQYF.

The gene calls are TRBV2 and TRBJ2-7; D is perhaps TRBD2 (7 bases). Germline V gene data show CDR1 as SNHLY and CDR2 as FYNNEI. CDR3 length: 14 residues. Trimming took 6 bases from V and 2 from J, leaving 14 bases between them. The CDR3 region has the DNA TGTGCCAGCAGGGGGGGGACAAATGCCTACGAGCAGTACTTC. As protein: CASRGGTNAYEQYF.

This sequence joins TRBV4-1 and TRBJ2-7; D is tentatively TRBD1 or TRBD2 (5 bases each). Trimming pared 1 base from V and 5 bases from J, leaving 15 bases between. The V gene's germline CDR1 is MGHRA and CDR2 YSYEKL. The CDR3 consists of 15 residues. The CDR3 nucleotides read TGCGCCAGCAGCCAAGTGGGGACGCCTGAGGACGAGCAGTACTTC. This gives the protein CASSQVGTPEDEQYF.